These 22 T cell receptor beta chains originate from one sample sequenced in a study of post-analysis software for immune sequencing data. Study results and caveats: Five TRBV segments, including TRBV5-6, TRBV5-1 and TRBV20-1, were more frequent in patients than controls.

Unique molecular identifiers had been added to the TCR beta cDNA libraries. TCRdb re-derived calls from the PCR reads in MiXCR, one entry per CDR3 protein. This sample has roughly 700,000 distinct CDR3 sequences, with 30% found just once. These receptors have no identified antigens. The sample taken for sequencing was blood. Receptor source: a girl under 18 with multiple sclerosis.

The chain joins TRBV7-9 to TRBJ1-2; D unresolved. V lost 3 bases, J lost 11 bases, and 7 bases lay in between. This CDR3 has 10 amino acids. Germline values: CDR1 SEHNR, CDR2 FQNEAQ (reference sequence). CDR3 coding DNA: TGTGCCAGCAGCTTTCAGAGGTACACCTTC. As protein: CASSFQRYTF.

The chain's CDR3 is CSATERGTEIKGYTF. The DNA for the CDR3 is TGCAGTGCAACTGAGAGAGGGACAGAGATTAAGGGCTACACCTTC. V and J are TRBV20-1 and TRBJ1-2; 7 bases are shared with TRBD1. Trimming at V came to 6 bases and at J to 8 bases, leaving 18 bases not matched to a gene. This CDR3 region has 15 residues. Looked up from germline, CDR1 is DFQATT and CDR2 is SNEGSKA (reference sequence).

This clonotype was counted only a few times. The genes are TRBV6-6 and TRBJ1-2; 9 nucleotides agree with TRBD1. The V segment lost 7 bases and the J segment 8 bases; nucleotides outside the gene matches: 11. The length of the CDR3 is 14 residues. Germline lookup yields CDR1 MNHNY and CDR2 SVGAGI (reference sequence). The CDR3, as DNA: TGTGCCAGCACCAATGTGGGACAGGGCTTCGGCTACACCTTC. It translates to CASTNVGQGFGYTF.

This rearrangement joins TRBV3-1 to TRBJ2-5; D not resolved. This CDR3 is built from 11 residues. V lost 3 bases and J lost 5, with 4 bases in between. CDR1 and CDR2 (germline): LGHDT, YNNKEL (reference sequence). The CDR3 DNA sequence: TGTGCCAGCAGCCACAGGGAGACCCAGTACTTC. It translates to CASSHRETQYF.

The gene calls are TRBV20-1 and TRBJ2-3, with D possibly matching TRBD1 (6 bases). This CDR3 has 16 amino acids. V lost 2 bases and J lost 0, with 15 bases in between. CDR1 is DFQATT, CDR2 SNEGSKA, per germline (reference sequence). CDR3: CSARLTGHYSTDTQYF. The CDR3 nucleotides are TGCAGTGCTAGATTAACAGGGCACTACAGCACAGATACGCAGTATTTT.

This clonotype appeared a few times. The genes are TRBV5-1 and TRBJ2-1, with 9 positions matching TRBD1. With 3 bases clipped from V and 10 bases from J, the junction kept 8 bases outside the gene matches. The CDR3 runs 14 residues. The germline CDR1 and CDR2 sequences are SGHRS and YFSETQ. The CDR3 here is CASSWGDREYEQFF. The CDR3 region has the DNA TGCGCCAGCAGCTGGGGGGACAGGGAGTACGAGCAGTTCTTC.

This clonotype was counted only a few times. The chain is built from TRBV7-2 and TRBJ2-1, with D uncertain. V gave up 5 bases and J gave up 10 bases, with 15 bases separating them. This CDR3 spans 13 amino acids. The germline V gene encodes CDR1 SGHTA and CDR2 FQGNSA. The CDR3 bases are TGTGCCAGCAGCAGAGACAAGGGTCCGGAGCAGTTCTTC. Its protein is CASSRDKGPEQFF.

On this clonotype itself: One junction end does not reproduce the germline sequence, and a read error may be involved. V usage is TRBV7-2 and J usage is TRBJ2-4; perhaps TRBD1 as D (6 bases). The J call is doubtful: the DNA matches TRBJ2-7 better. Germline values: CDR1 SGHTA, CDR2 FQGNSA. The CDR3 contains 15 residues. CDR3 amino acids: CVSSLVLGARNEQYF. The CDR3 nucleotides are TGTGTCAGCAGCTTAGTACTGGGGGCGCGCAACGAGCAGTACTTC.

The chain links TRBV28 to TRBJ1-2; perhaps TRBD1 as D (6 bases). Trimming took 7 bases from V and 0 from J, leaving 15 bases between them. The CDR3 has 15 amino acids. Germline V gene lookup returns CDR1 MDHEN and CDR2 SYDVKM. The CDR3: CASIGGASANYGYTF. CDR3 DNA: TGTGCCAGCATCGGGGGGGCTTCGGCTAACTATGGCTACACCTTC.

About this clonotype itself: A read error may produce the germline difference seen at one junction end. This chain connects TRBV6-5 to TRBJ1-2, with D possibly being TRBD1 (6 bases). Germline V gene lookup returns CDR1 MNHEY and CDR2 SVGAGI. The CDR3 runs 16 residues. The CDR3 protein is CTSTTFKQGENYGYTF. CDR3 sequence (DNA): TGTACCAGCACCACATTCAAACAGGGCGAAAACTATGGCTACACCTTC.

In its sample, this clonotype was seen a few times. The V call is TRBV5-8, the J call TRBJ2-7; no clear D gene. The germline CDR1 and CDR2 sequences are SGHTS and YDEGEE. V was pared by 1 base and J by 6 bases, with 11 bases between. The CDR3 extends over 13 amino acids. CDR3 coding DNA: TGTGCCAGCAGCTTGTTGTCTCTCGGCGAGCAGTACTTC. Protein product: CASSLLSLGEQYF.

The CDR3 spells CSVLVSGANVLTF. The CDR3 DNA sequence: TGCAGCGTTTTAGTCTCTGGGGCCAACGTCCTGACTTTC. The V call is TRBV29-1, the J call TRBJ2-6; D is uncertain. In germline, CDR1 is SQVTM, CDR2 ANQGSEA. V lost 5 bases and J 0 bases, leaving 5 bases between the germline ends. This CDR3 spans 13 amino acids.

The J gene is TRBJ2-7, the V gene TRBV7-2, with D hard to call. Germline V lookup: CDR1 SGHTA, CDR2 FQGNSA. The length of the CDR3 is 13 residues. Trimming took off 2 bases at V and 7 bases at J, with 12 bases between the two ends. The CDR3, as DNA: TGTGCCAGCAGCTTAAGGACCTCGGAAGAGCAGTACTTC. This codes for CASSLRTSEEQYF.

The rearrangement links TRBV7-9 to TRBJ2-7, with 14 bases that match TRBD2. V shed 1 base, J shed 4 bases, and the junction held 6 bases outside the gene matches. This CDR3 is 17 amino acids long. CDR1 SEHNR and CDR2 FQNEAQ come from the germline V gene (reference sequence). The CDR3 DNA follows: TGTGCCAGCAGCTTAGGGGGACTAGCGGGAGACGCGTACGAGCAGTACTTC. It specifies CASSLGGLAGDAYEQYF.

This clonotype was recorded many times. The chain joins TRBV29-1 to TRBJ1-2; D perhaps matches TRBD1 (5 bases). V dropped 6 bases and J dropped 4 bases, with 18 bases sitting between them. The germline V gene has CDR1 SQVTM and CDR2 ANQGSEA. This CDR3 spans 14 amino acids. The CDR3 coding sequence is TGCAGCGTCCCTCTGGTAGGGGCTTCCTATGGCTACACCTTC. Translating gives CSVPLVGASYGYTF. Full variable domain (missing parts from reference TRBV29-1 and TRBJ1-2): SAVISQKPSRDICQRGTSLTIQCQVDSQVTMMFWYRQQPGQSLTLIATANQGSEATYESGFVIDKFPISRPNLTFSTLTVSNMSPEDSSIYLCSVPLVGASYGYTFGSGTRLTVV.

The chain couples TRBV6-1 to TRBJ2-1, with a possible D match to TRBD1 (6 bases). V was shortened by 6 bases and J by 10 bases, with 19 bases between the two germline ends. Germline V gene lookup returns CDR1 MNHNS and CDR2 SASEGT. The CDR3 covers 14 residues. CDR3 region: CASSRPGTTREQFF. The CDR3 region has the DNA TGTGCCAGCAGCCGCCCCGGGACAACCAGGGAGCAGTTCTTC.

CDR3 in amino acids: CASSARNRGPYYGYTF. CDR3 coding DNA: TGTGCCAGCAGCGCCAGGAACAGGGGGCCCTACTATGGCTACACCTTC. V is TRBV11-2 and J is TRBJ1-2; 9 bases are shared with TRBD1. V was pared by 5 bases and J by 3 bases, with 10 bases of the junction left unmatched. There are 16 residues in the CDR3. Per germline, CDR1 SGHAT and CDR2 FQNNGV.

The chain uses TRBV29-1 and TRBJ1-2; TRBD1 might be the D (5 bases). Germline CDR1 SQVTM, CDR2 ANQGSEA. Trimming took 1 base from V and 8 from J, leaving 8 bases between them. The CDR3 is made up of 11 amino acids. In DNA form, the CDR3 reads TGCAGCGTTGAAGGGGGCTTCGGCTACACCTTC. Translating gives CSVEGGFGYTF.

This clonotype was recorded only once. A read error may be the cause here, since a much bigger clone is one base away. V and J are TRBV7-2 and TRBJ2-5; 11 nucleotides line up with TRBD2. V dropped 5 bases and J dropped 4; count of bases not matched to a gene: 9. Germline V gives CDR1 SGHTA, CDR2 FQGNSA. The CDR3 contains 16 residues. The CDR3 is CASSGLGLAEVETQYF. The CDR3, as DNA: TGTGCCAGCAGCGGACTGGGACTAGCGGAAGTAGAGACCCAGTACTTC.

J is TRBJ2-6 and V is TRBV4-1; a weak D match, TRBD2 (6 bases). CDR1 is MGHRA, CDR2 YSYEKL, per germline. The CDR3 totals 12 residues. With 1 base removed from V and 11 bases from J, the gap between germline ends came to 6 bases. For the CDR3, the DNA is TGCGCCAGCAGCCAAGCGGGGGACGTCCTGACTTTC. Amino acid sequence: CASSQAGDVLTF.

This clonotype was detected a few times. CDR3 amino acids: CASSLPSRNEQYF. As DNA, the CDR3 is TGTGCCAGCAGCCTCCCGTCGAGGAACGAGCAGTACTTC. The genes are TRBV7-2 and TRBJ2-7; D is unresolved. The CDR3 covers 13 residues. V was trimmed by 5 bases and J by 5 bases, leaving 13 bases between them. Looked up from germline, CDR1 is SGHTA and CDR2 is FQGNSA.

This clonotype was observed a handful of times. The rearrangement links TRBV7-2 to TRBJ2-7; the D is unclear. This CDR3 contains 13 residues. Trimming cost V 1 base and J 6 bases, with 10 bases left between them. Germline V CDR1 and CDR2: SGHTA, FQGNSA. This CDR3 reads CASSLEAMVEQYF. CDR3 DNA sequence: TGTGCCAGCAGCTTAGAGGCGATGGTCGAGCAGTACTTC.